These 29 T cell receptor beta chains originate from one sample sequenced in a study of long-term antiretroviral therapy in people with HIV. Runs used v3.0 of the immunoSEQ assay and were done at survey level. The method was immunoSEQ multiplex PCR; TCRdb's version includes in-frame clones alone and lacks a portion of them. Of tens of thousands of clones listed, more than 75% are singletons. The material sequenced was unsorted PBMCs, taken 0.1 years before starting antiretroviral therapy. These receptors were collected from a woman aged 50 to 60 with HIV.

Written as DNA, the CDR3 is TGTGCCAGCAGCTTAGGCCCGTTTAGCAATCAGCCCCAGCATTTT. Translation gives CASSLGPFSNQPQHF. The V call is TRBV7-6, the J call TRBJ1-5; unclear D gene. The CDR3 has 15 residues. Trimming removed 1 base from V and 0 bases from J, with 7 bases in between. Germline V gene lookup returns CDR1 SGHVS and CDR2 FNYEAQ.

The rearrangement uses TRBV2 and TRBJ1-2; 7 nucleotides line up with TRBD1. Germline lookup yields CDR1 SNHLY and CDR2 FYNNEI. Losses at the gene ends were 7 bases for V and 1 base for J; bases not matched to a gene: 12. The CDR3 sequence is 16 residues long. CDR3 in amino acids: CASTRLRAGGNYGYTF. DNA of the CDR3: TGTGCCAGCACCCGCCTCCGGGCAGGGGGTAACTATGGCTACACCTTC.

The CDR3 DNA reads TGTGCCAGCAGAAAAACCGGTGGGCGGGTCACAGATACGCAGTATTTT. This codes for CASRKTGGRVTDTQYF. The rearrangement uses TRBV7-2 and TRBJ2-3; weak D call: TRBD2 (5 bases). Per the germline V gene, CDR1 is SGHTA and CDR2 is FQGNSA. The CDR3 is 16 amino acids. The V and J ends lost 6 bases and 2 bases respectively, with 18 bases between them.

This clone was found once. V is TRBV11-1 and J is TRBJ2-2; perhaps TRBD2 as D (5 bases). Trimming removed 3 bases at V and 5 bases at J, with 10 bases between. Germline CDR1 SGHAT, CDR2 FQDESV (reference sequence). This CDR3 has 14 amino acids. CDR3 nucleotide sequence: TGTGCCAGCAGCTTCGGATCGGGGACCGGGGAGCTGTTTTTT. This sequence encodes CASSFGSGTGELFF.

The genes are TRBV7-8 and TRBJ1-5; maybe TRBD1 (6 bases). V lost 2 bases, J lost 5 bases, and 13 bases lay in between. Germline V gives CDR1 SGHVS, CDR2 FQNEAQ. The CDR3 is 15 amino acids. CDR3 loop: CASSLFLSGDQPQHF. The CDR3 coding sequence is TGTGCCAGCAGCTTATTTTTATCAGGGGATCAGCCCCAGCATTTT. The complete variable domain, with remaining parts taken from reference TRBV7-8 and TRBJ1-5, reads GAGVSQSPRYKVAKRGQDVALRCDPISGHVSLFWYQQALGQGPEFLTYFQNEAQLDKSGLPSDRFFAERPEGSVSTLKIQRTQQEDSAVYLCASSLFLSGDQPQHFGDGTRLSIL.

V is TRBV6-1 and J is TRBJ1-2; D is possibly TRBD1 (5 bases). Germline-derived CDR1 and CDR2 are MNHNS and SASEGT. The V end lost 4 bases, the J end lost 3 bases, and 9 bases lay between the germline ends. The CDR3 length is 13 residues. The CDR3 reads CASSVQEDYGYTF. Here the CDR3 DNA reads TGTGCCAGCAGTGTACAGGAGGACTATGGCTACACCTTC.

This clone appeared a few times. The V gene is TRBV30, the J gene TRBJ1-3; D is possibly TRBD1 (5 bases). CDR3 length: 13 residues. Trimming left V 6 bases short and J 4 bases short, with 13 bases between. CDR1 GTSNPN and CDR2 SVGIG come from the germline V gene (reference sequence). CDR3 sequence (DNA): TGTGCCTGCCAACAAACAGGAGGAAACACCATATATTTT. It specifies CACQQTGGNTIYF.

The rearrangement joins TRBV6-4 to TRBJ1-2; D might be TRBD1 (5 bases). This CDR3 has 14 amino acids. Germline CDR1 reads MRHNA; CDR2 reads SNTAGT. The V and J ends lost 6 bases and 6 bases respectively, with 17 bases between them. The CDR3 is CASRRGRESDGYTF. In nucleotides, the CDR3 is TGTGCCAGCAGGAGGGGCAGGGAAAGCGATGGCTACACCTTC.

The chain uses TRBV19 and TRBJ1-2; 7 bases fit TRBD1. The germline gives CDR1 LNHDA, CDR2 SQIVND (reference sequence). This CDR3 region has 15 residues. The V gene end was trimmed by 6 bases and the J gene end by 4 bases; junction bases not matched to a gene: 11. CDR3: CASSQGGTVIYGYTF. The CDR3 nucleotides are TGTGCCAGTAGCCAAGGGGGGACAGTGATCTATGGCTACACCTTC. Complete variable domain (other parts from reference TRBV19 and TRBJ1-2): DGGITQSPKYLFRKEGQNVTLSCEQNLNHDAMYWYRQDPGQGLRLIYYSQIVNDFQKGDIAEGYSVSREKKESFPLTVTSAQKNPTAFYLCASSQGGTVIYGYTFGSGTRLTVV.

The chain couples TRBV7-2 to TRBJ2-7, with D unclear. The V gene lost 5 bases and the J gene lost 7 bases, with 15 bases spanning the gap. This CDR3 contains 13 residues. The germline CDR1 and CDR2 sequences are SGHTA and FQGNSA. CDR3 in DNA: TGTGCCAGCAGCAAAGGTACTCAAAGGGAGCAGTACTTC. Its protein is CASSKGTQREQYF. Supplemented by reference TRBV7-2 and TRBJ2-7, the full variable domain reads GAGVSQSPSNKVTEKGKDVELRCDPISGHTALYWYRQSLGQGLEFLIYFQGNSAPDKSGLPSDRFSAERTGGSVSTLTIQRTQQEDSAVYLCASSKGTQREQYFGPGTRLTVT.

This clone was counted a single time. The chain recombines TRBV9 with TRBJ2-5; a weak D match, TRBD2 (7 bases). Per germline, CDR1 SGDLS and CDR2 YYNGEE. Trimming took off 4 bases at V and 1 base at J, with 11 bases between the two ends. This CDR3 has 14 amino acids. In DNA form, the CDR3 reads TGTGCCAGCAGCTTTGGGGGGGCCCAAGAGACCCAGTACTTC. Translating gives CASSFGGAQETQYF.

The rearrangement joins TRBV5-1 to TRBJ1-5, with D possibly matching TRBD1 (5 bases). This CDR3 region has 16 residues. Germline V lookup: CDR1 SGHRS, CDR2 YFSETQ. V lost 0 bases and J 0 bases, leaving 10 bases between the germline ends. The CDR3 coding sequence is TGCGCCAGCAGCTTGGAAGGGACCCATAGCAATCAGCCCCAGCATTTT. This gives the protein CASSLEGTHSNQPQHF.

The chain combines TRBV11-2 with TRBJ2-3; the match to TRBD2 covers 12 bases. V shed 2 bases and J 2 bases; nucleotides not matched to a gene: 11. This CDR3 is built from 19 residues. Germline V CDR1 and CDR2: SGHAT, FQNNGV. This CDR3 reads CASSLPLIGLAGTTDTQYF. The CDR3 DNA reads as TGTGCCAGCAGCTTACCTCTTATTGGACTAGCGGGGACCACAGATACGCAGTATTTT. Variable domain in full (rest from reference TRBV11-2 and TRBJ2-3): EAGVAQSPRYKIIEKRQSVAFWCNPISGHATLYWYQQILGQGPKLLIQFQNNGVVDDSQLPKDRFSAERLKGVDSTLKIQPAKLEDSAVYLCASSLPLIGLAGTTDTQYFGPGTRLTVL.

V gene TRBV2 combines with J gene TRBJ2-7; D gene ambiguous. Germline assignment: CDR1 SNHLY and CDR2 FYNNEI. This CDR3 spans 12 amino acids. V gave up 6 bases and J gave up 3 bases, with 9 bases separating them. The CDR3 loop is CASSPVGYEQYF. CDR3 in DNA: TGTGCCAGCAGCCCAGTGGGCTACGAGCAGTACTTC.

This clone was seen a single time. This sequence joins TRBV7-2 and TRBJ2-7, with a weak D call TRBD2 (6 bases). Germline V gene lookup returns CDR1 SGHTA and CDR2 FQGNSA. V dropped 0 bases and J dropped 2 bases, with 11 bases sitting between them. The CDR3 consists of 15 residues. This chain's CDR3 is CASSLASGVTYEQYF. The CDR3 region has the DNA TGTGCCAGCAGCTTAGCTAGCGGCGTAACCTACGAGCAGTACTTC.

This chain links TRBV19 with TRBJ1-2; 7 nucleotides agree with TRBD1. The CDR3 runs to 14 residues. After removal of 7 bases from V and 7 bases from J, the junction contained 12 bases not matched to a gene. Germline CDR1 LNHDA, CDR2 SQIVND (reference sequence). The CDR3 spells CASKRGRAEGGYTF. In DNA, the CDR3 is TGTGCCAGTAAAAGGGGGCGGGCCGAGGGTGGCTACACCTTC.

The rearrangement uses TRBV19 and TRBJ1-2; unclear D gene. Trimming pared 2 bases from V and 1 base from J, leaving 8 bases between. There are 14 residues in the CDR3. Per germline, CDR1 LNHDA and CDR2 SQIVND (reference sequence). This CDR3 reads CASSIPGLNYGYTF. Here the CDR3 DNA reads TGTGCCAGTAGTATACCGGGCCTTAACTATGGCTACACCTTC.

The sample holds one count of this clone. The CDR3 DNA sequence: TGTGCCAGCAGTTCCTCTAGCGGCCCCTCCTACGAGCAGTACTTC. It translates to CASSSSSGPSYEQYF. The rearrangement uses TRBV5-4 and TRBJ2-7; the match to TRBD2 covers 7 bases. Trimming at V came to 5 bases and at J to 0 bases, leaving 8 bases not matched to a gene. There are 15 residues in the CDR3. Per germline, CDR1 SGHNT and CDR2 YYREEE (reference sequence). Variable domain in full (rest from reference TRBV5-4 and TRBJ2-7): ETGVTQSPTHLIKTRGQQVTLRCSSQSGHNTVSWYQQALGQGPQFIFQYYREEENGRGNFPPRFSGLQFPNYSSELNVNALELDDSALYLCASSSSSGPSYEQYFGPGTRLTVT.

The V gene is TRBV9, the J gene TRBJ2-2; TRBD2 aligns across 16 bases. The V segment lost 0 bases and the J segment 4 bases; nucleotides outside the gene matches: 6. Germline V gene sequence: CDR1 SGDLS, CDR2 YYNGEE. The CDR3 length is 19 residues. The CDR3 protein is CASSVAWGLAGGRTGELFF. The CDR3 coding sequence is TGTGCCAGCAGCGTAGCTTGGGGACTAGCGGGGGGGCGCACCGGGGAGCTGTTTTTT.

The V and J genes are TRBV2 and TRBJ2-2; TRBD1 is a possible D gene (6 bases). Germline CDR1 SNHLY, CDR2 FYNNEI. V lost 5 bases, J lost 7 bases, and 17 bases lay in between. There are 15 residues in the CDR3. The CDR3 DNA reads TGTGCCAGCAGTACATTCGCACAGGGTGGCGGGGAGCTGTTTTTT. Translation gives CASSTFAQGGGELFF.

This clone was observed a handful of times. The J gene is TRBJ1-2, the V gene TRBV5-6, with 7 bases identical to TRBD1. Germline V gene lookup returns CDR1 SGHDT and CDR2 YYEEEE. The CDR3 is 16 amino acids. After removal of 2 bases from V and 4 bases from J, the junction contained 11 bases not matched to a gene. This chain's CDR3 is CASSFRFEGAGYGYTF. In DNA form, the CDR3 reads TGTGCCAGCAGCTTTCGCTTTGAGGGGGCGGGCTATGGCTACACCTTC.

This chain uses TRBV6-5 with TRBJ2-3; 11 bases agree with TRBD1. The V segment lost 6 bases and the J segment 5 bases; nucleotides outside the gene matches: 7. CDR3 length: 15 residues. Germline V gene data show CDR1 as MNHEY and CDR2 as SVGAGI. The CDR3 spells CASRADRGHVDTQYF. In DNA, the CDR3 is TGTGCCAGCAGGGCGGACAGGGGGCATGTAGATACGCAGTATTTT.

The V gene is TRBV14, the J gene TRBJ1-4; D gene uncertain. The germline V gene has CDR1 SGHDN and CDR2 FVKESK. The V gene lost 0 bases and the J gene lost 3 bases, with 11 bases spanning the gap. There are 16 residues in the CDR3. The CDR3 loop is CASSQDRWVPNEKLFF. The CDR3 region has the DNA TGTGCCAGCAGCCAAGACCGCTGGGTTCCTAATGAAAAACTGTTTTTT.

The CDR3 region has the DNA TGTGCCAGCAGTTGTTTCCCCAACCTAAGTGCCAGGGACCAAGAGACCCAGTACTTC. It is translated as CASSCFPNLSARDQETQYF. The chain couples TRBV6-4 to TRBJ2-5; a possible D gene is TRBD1 (5 bases). The CDR3 sequence is 19 residues long. The V gene lost 5 bases and the J gene lost 0 bases, with 25 bases spanning the gap. The germline CDR1 and CDR2 sequences are MRHNA and SNTAGT.

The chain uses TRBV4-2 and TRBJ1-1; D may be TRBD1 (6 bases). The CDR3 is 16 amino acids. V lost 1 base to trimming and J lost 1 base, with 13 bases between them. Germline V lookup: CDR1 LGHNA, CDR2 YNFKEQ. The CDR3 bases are TGTGCCAGCAGCCAAGGGGGGCGATTTCCGAACACTGAAGCTTTCTTT. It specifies CASSQGGRFPNTEAFF.

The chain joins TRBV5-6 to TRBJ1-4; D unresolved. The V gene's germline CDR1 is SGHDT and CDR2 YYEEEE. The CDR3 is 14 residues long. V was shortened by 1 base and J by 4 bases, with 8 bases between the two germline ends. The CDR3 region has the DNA TGTGCCAGCAGCTTGAATAGCTATAATGAAAAACTGTTTTTT. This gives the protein CASSLNSYNEKLFF. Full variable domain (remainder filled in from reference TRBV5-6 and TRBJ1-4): DAGVTQSPTHLIKTRGQQVTLRCSPKSGHDTVSWYQQALGQGPQFIFQYYEEEERQRGNFPDRFSGHQFPNYSSELNVNALLLGDSALYLCASSLNSYNEKLFFGSGTQLSVL.

CDR3 residues: CASSLTGTGADYTF. CDR3 DNA sequence: TGCGCCAGCAGCCTTACCGGGACAGGGGCAGACTACACCTTC. This chain links TRBV5-1 with TRBJ1-2; TRBD1 agrees at 10 bases. J was trimmed by 10 bases and V by 4 bases; bases with no gene match: 10. CDR1 SGHRS and CDR2 YFSETQ come from the germline V gene. The CDR3 is 14 residues long.

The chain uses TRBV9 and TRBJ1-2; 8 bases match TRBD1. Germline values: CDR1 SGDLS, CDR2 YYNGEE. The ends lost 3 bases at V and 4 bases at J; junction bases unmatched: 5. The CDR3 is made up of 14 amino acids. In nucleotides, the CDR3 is TGTGCCAGCAGCGGGACAGGGAGGATCTATGGCTACACCTTC. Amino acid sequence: CASSGTGRIYGYTF.

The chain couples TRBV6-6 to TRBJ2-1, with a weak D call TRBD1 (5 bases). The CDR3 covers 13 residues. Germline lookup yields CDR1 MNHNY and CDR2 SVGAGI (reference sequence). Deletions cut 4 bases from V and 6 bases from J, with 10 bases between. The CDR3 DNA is TGTGCCAGCAGTTCTATAAGGGGCAATGAGCAGTTCTTC. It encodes CASSSIRGNEQFF.